The rows below give T cell receptor beta chains drawn from one sample of a study of chemoradiotherapy in HPV16-positive cancers. Assay: immunoSEQ multiplex PCR; the TCRdb copy retains only in-frame clones and omits some. The sample lists over a thousand clones, about 83% seen once, with roughly 8% in the top ten. Sequenced here: tumor tissue, sampled from a patient who underwent chemoradiotherapy. These receptors were collected from a human donor with HPV-associated anogenital cancer. Both conserved end residues are part of each CDR3. Fields, in order: J gene, V gene, clone size, D gene, CDR3 protein, CDR3 DNA. The D gene is left open where the match is weak. Clone size, where shown, is once, few, many, or a class for clones that have expanded.

>TRBJ1-2|TRBV5-5|NA|TRBD1
CASRAGTGDYGYTF
TGTGCCAGCAGGGCCGGGACAGGGGACTATGGCTACACCTTC
>TRBJ1-4|TRBV5-4|NA|NA
CASSLERAGNEKLFF
TGTGCCAGCAGCTTGGAGCGGGCAGGAAATGAAAAACTGTTTTTT
>TRBJ1-4|TRBV7-7|NA|NA
CASSSGPYGEKLFF
TGTGCTAGCAGCTCCGGCCCCTACGGGGAAAAACTGTTTTTT
>TRBJ1-1|TRBV11-3|NA|TRBD1
CASSPGTGNTEAFF
TGTGCCAGCAGCCCTGGGACAGGGAACACTGAAGCTTTCTTT
>TRBJ2-2|TRBV4-2|NA|NA
CASSPLTGANTGELFF
TGTGCCAGCAGCCCGCTAACGGGAGCGAACACCGGGGAGCTGTTTTTT
>TRBJ2-5|TRBV19|NA|TRBD2
CASSSGRAETQYF
TGTGCCAGTAGTAGCGGGAGGGCCGAGACCCAGTACTTC
>TRBJ2-2|TRBV5-1|NA|TRBD2
CASSLDGGRAGGELFF
TGCGCCAGCAGCTTGGATGGCGGGAGGGCCGGCGGGGAGCTGTTTTTT
>TRBJ2-6|TRBV6-4|NA|NA
CASSNLGGSGANVLTF
TGTGCCAGCAGCAACCTAGGGGGCTCTGGGGCCAACGTCCTGACTTTC
>TRBJ2-3|TRBV5-1|NA|NA
CASSFIRADTQYF
TGCGCCAGCAGCTTCATCAGGGCAGATACGCAGTATTTT
>TRBJ1-6|TRBV7-2|NA|NA
CASSRGGNSPLHF
TGTGCCAGCAGCAGAGGAGGGAATTCACCCCTCCACTTT
>TRBJ1-2|TRBV29-1|NA|TRBD1
CSDSTGFGYTF
TGCAGCGACTCGACAGGGTTTGGCTACACCTTC
>TRBJ1-5|TRBV7-8|few|NA
CASSQTGTRYSNQPQHF
TGTGCCAGCAGCCAGACCGGGACCCGATATAGCAATCAGCCCCAGCATTTT
>TRBJ2-3|TRBV18|NA|NA
CASSPPVSRDTQYF
TGTGCCAGCTCACCACCGGTCTCCCGGGATACGCAGTATTTT
>TRBJ2-5|TRBV9|NA|NA
CASSVWASEETQYF
TGTGCCAGCAGCGTGTGGGCTAGCGAGGAGACCCAGTACTTC
>TRBJ1-4|TRBV5-6|few|NA
CASSLGPGEKLFF
TGTGCCAGCAGCTTGGGCCCGGGTGAAAAACTGTTTTTT
>TRBJ1-1|TRBV6-1|NA|NA
CASSTQGNTEAFF
TGTGCCAGCAGTACACAGGGTAACACTGAAGCTTTCTTT
>TRBJ1-1|TRBV6-5|NA|NA
CASSAGREAFF
TGTGCCAGCAGTGCGGGACGAGAAGCTTTCTTT
>TRBJ1-1|TRBV11-2|NA|NA
CASSLGVNTEAFF
TGTGCCAGCAGCTTGGGGGTGAACACTGAAGCTTTCTTT
>TRBJ1-3|TRBV9|NA|TRBD1
CASSVPGGTGGLNGNTIYF
TGTGCCAGCAGCGTTCCAGGCGGGACAGGGGGTCTAAATGGAAACACCATATATTTT
>TRBJ1-2|TRBV11-2|NA|NA
CASSLGAGTFNYGYTF
TGTGCCAGCAGCTTAGGGGCAGGGACTTTTAACTATGGCTACACCTTC
>TRBJ2-7|TRBV7-6|NA|TRBD1
CASSPRRGQGTDEQYF
TGTGCCAGCAGCCCCCGCCGGGGACAGGGGACGGACGAGCAGTACTTC
>TRBJ2-5|TRBV28|few|TRBD2
CASSFGLAGGGGETQYF
TGTGCCAGCAGTTTTGGCCTAGCGGGGGGGGGAGGAGAGACCCAGTACTTC
>TRBJ1-1|TRBV2|NA|TRBD1
CASSPGTGNTEAFF
TGTGCCAGCAGTCCCGGGACAGGTAACACTGAAGCTTTCTTT
>TRBJ2-7|TRBV13|NA|NA
CASRNHFSEQYF
TGTGCCAGCAGGAACCACTTTTCGGAGCAGTACTTC
>TRBJ2-7|TRBV27|once|TRBD1
CASRSRGTGLDEQYF
TGTGCCAGCAGGAGTAGGGGGACAGGTTTGGACGAGCAGTACTTC
>TRBJ1-4|TRBV7-9|NA|TRBD1
CASSPTGGHEKLFF
TGTGCCAGCAGCCCCACAGGGGGCCATGAAAAACTGTTTTTT
>TRBJ1-5|TRBV18|NA|TRBD1
CASSPLTGGQPQHF
TGTGCCAGCTCACCATTGACAGGGGGGCAGCCCCAGCATTTT
>TRBJ2-7|TRBV30|NA|NA
CAWSHGEGLYEQYF
TGTGCCTGGAGTCATGGGGAAGGCTTGTACGAGCAGTACTTC
>TRBJ2-7|TRBV5-1|NA|NA
CASSPGRPDEQYF
TGCGCCAGCAGCCCGGGACGCCCCGACGAGCAGTACTTC
>TRBJ2-7|TRBV2|NA|NA
CASSLQSYEQYF
TGTGCCAGCAGTTTGCAGTCCTACGAGCAGTACTTC